The next 32 T cell receptor beta chains were all read from a single sample in a study of technical replicates of blood from several donors. The method was immunoSEQ multiplex PCR; TCRdb's version includes in-frame clones alone and lacks a portion of them. The table records around 98,000 clones, nearly 97% of them present only once. Sequences were obtained from T cells isolated from PBMCs. These receptor sequences come from a human donor in good health.

The rearrangement joins TRBV15 to TRBJ2-3; D unclear. The germline CDR1 and CDR2 sequences are LNHNV and YYDKDF (reference sequence). Trimming left V 7 bases short and J 4 bases short, with 15 bases between. The CDR3 runs to 14 residues. CDR3 in DNA: TGTGCCACCACCCGAGTTACCGGAGCAGATACGCAGTATTTT. Amino acids: CATTRVTGADTQYF.

The chain is built from TRBV7-8 and TRBJ2-7; maybe TRBD2 (7 bases). CDR3 length: 14 amino acids. Trimming took 5 bases from V and 5 from J, leaving 16 bases between them. From germline, CDR1 is SGHVS and CDR2 FQNEAQ. The CDR3 region has the DNA TGTGCCAGCAGCACGCGAGGGGGGGGCAACGAGCAGTACTTC. Its translation is CASSTRGGGNEQYF.

This clone was detected once. This chain joins TRBV5-4 and TRBJ2-1; 8 nucleotides agree with TRBD2. Per germline, CDR1 SGHNT and CDR2 YYREEE (reference sequence). The J segment lost 7 bases and the V segment lost 4 bases, leaving 7 bases of the junction unmatched. The CDR3 covers 14 residues. The DNA for the CDR3 is TGTGCCAGCAGCGGACGACTAGCGCTGAATGAGCAGTTCTTC. Translating gives CASSGRLALNEQFF.

This chain connects TRBV4-2 to TRBJ2-3, with 9 nucleotides matching TRBD2. Germline V gene data show CDR1 as LGHNA and CDR2 as YNFKEQ. V was clipped by 0 bases and J by 2 bases; unmatched bases: 9. This CDR3 contains 18 residues. The CDR3 protein is CASSQDSSGGRATDTQYF. The CDR3 nucleotides are TGTGCCAGCAGCCAAGATTCATCCGGCGGGAGGGCCACAGATACGCAGTATTTT.

This clone showed up just once. V is TRBV4-2 and J is TRBJ2-1; 9 positions match TRBD2. The CDR3 has 12 residues. Trimming removed 2 bases from V and 10 bases from J; junction bases left unmatched: 0. The germline V gene has CDR1 LGHNA and CDR2 YNFKEQ. CDR3 sequence: CASSQLAGEQFF. The CDR3 coding sequence is TGTGCCAGCAGCCAACTAGCGGGGGAGCAGTTCTTC.

The rearrangement joins TRBV5-6 to TRBJ2-7; 8 bases map to TRBD1. The ends lost 4 bases at V and 3 bases at J; junction bases unmatched: 9. The CDR3 length is 15 residues. Germline V gene data show CDR1 as SGHDT and CDR2 as YYEEEE. CDR3 residues: CASSGGDRLYYEQYF. The CDR3 nucleotides read TGTGCCAGCAGCGGCGGGGACAGGCTTTACTACGAGCAGTACTTC.

The chain combines TRBV27 with TRBJ1-2; D call uncertain. Germline assignment: CDR1 MNHEY and CDR2 SMNVEV (reference sequence). Trimming shortened V by 5 bases and J by 4 bases, and 11 bases separated the two germline ends. This CDR3 spans 13 amino acids. CDR3 protein: CASSPSGSYGYTF. In nucleotides, the CDR3 is TGTGCCAGCAGTCCGAGCGGGTCCTATGGCTACACCTTC.

The chain couples TRBV6-5 to TRBJ2-7; unclear D gene. Trimming stripped 4 bases from V and 3 bases from J, with 7 bases between. Germline CDR1 and CDR2: MNHEY and SVGAGI. This CDR3 has 12 amino acids. Here the CDR3 DNA reads TGTGCCAGCAGTTCCCTCAGCTACGAGCAGTACTTC. Its protein product is CASSSLSYEQYF.

The chain uses TRBV11-2 and TRBJ1-2; weak D call: TRBD1 (5 bases). Germline CDR1 and CDR2: SGHAT and FQNNGV. The CDR3 extends over 14 amino acids. The ends were cut back, 6 bases at V and 8 bases at J, with 19 bases in the middle. This chain's CDR3 is CASRSGSSIQGYTF. CDR3 DNA sequence: TGTGCCAGCAGATCAGGGTCGTCAATCCAGGGCTACACCTTC.

The V gene is TRBV7-9, the J gene TRBJ1-1; D is possibly TRBD1 (6 bases). The germline V gene encodes CDR1 SEHNR and CDR2 FQNEAQ (reference sequence). With 3 bases removed from V and 6 bases from J, the gap between germline ends came to 8 bases. The CDR3 runs to 12 residues. DNA for the CDR3: TGTGCCAGCAGCTTGGCAGGGGCTGAAGCTTTCTTT. Its translation is CASSLAGAEAFF. Full variable domain (outside the CDR3, taken from reference TRBV7-9 and TRBJ1-1): DTGVSQNPRHKITKRGQNVTFRCDPISEHNRLYWYRQTLGQGPEFLTYFQNEAQLEKSRLLSDRFSAERPKGSFSTLEIQRTEQGDSAMYLCASSLAGAEAFFGQGTRLTVV.

The chain combines TRBV7-3 with TRBJ2-1; 7 bases are shared with TRBD2. This CDR3 contains 13 residues. V shed 6 bases, J shed 5 bases, and the junction held 4 bases outside the gene matches. Germline CDR1 SGHTA, CDR2 FQGTGA. CDR3 DNA sequence: TGTGCCAGCAGACAGAGCGGGGACAATGAGCAGTTCTTC. Amino acids: CASRQSGDNEQFF.

This chain joins TRBV7-9 and TRBJ2-1; 9 nucleotides line up with TRBD2. The trim removed 1 base at V and 7 bases at J, leaving 11 bases unmatched. CDR3 length: 17 residues. Germline CDR1 SEHNR, CDR2 FQNEAQ (reference sequence). CDR3 sequence: CASSLEAWGLAVNEQFF. CDR3 coding DNA: TGTGCCAGCAGCTTAGAGGCTTGGGGACTAGCTGTTAATGAGCAGTTCTTC.

J is TRBJ1-1 and V is TRBV7-9; a possible D gene is TRBD1 (6 bases). CDR3 size: 16 residues. Per the germline V gene, CDR1 is SEHNR and CDR2 is FQNEAQ (reference sequence). Trimming removed 3 bases at V and 0 bases at J, with 14 bases between. The CDR3 nucleotides are TGTGCCAGCAGCTTTAGGGGGTCCTTCATGAACACTGAAGCTTTCTTT. The encoded protein is CASSFRGSFMNTEAFF.

This chain connects TRBV5-4 to TRBJ2-3; weak D call: TRBD2 (6 bases). The CDR3 sequence is 15 residues long. V was trimmed by 4 bases and J by 0 bases, leaving 12 bases between them. Germline V gene sequence: CDR1 SGHNT, CDR2 YYREEE (reference sequence). CDR3: CASSPGLGSTDTQYF. CDR3 coding DNA: TGTGCCAGCAGCCCGGGACTCGGGAGCACAGATACGCAGTATTTT.

This clone was recorded only once. The CDR3 loop is CASSSDRDQPQHF. For the CDR3, the DNA is TGTGCCAGCAGCTCGGACAGGGATCAGCCCCAGCATTTT. The chain couples TRBV7-3 to TRBJ1-5, with TRBD1 identical over 8 bases. V was pared by 4 bases and J by 5 bases, with 1 base of the junction left unmatched. The germline gives CDR1 SGHTA, CDR2 FQGTGA. The CDR3 has 13 residues.

V and J are TRBV11-3 and TRBJ2-2; 8 nucleotides align to TRBD1. J gave up 4 bases and V 5 bases, and 12 bases lay outside the gene matches. Germline assignment: CDR1 SGHNT and CDR2 YENEEA. The length of the CDR3 is 17 residues. The CDR3 loop reads CASSRGQGASFTGELFF. The CDR3 DNA reads as TGTGCCAGCAGCCGTGGACAGGGTGCCTCCTTCACCGGGGAGCTGTTTTTT.

The V and J genes are TRBV30 and TRBJ1-5, with 7 bases identical to TRBD1. The germline gives CDR1 GTSNPN, CDR2 SVGIG (reference sequence). The V segment lost 0 bases and the J segment 6 bases; nucleotides outside the gene matches: 11. The CDR3 runs to 16 residues. The CDR3 loop is CAWSVATGAGGQPQHF. In DNA form, the CDR3 reads TGTGCCTGGAGTGTAGCTACAGGGGCCGGTGGTCAGCCCCAGCATTTT.

The gene calls are TRBV7-9 and TRBJ2-1, with D unresolved. This CDR3 comprises 13 residues. Trimming cost V 1 base and J 6 bases, with 7 bases left between them. Germline V lookup: CDR1 SEHNR, CDR2 FQNEAQ (reference sequence). The CDR3 loop reads CASSLEAFNEQFF. CDR3 nucleotides: TGTGCCAGCAGCTTAGAAGCTTTCAATGAGCAGTTCTTC.

This chain connects TRBV7-3 to TRBJ2-3, with D tentatively TRBD2 (7 bases). Germline loops: CDR1 SGHTA, CDR2 FQGTGA. The CDR3 has 14 residues. V was trimmed by 5 bases and J by 2 bases, leaving 11 bases between them. CDR3 region: CASSKGGATDTQYF. CDR3 coding DNA: TGTGCCAGCAGCAAGGGGGGGGCCACAGATACGCAGTATTTT.

This clone is a singleton in its sample. V and J are TRBV19 and TRBJ2-1; 11 bases align to TRBD2. Germline CDR1 reads LNHDA; CDR2 reads SQIVND (reference sequence). This CDR3 has 17 amino acids. V shed 2 bases, J shed 1 base, and the junction held 4 bases outside the gene matches. The CDR3 nucleotides read TGTGCCAGTAGTATAAGACTAGCGGGAACTTCCTACAATGAGCAGTTCTTC. It is translated as CASSIRLAGTSYNEQFF.

This chain uses TRBV5-4 with TRBJ1-4; TRBD1 is a possible D gene (6 bases). The germline CDR1 and CDR2 sequences are SGHNT and YYREEE (reference sequence). V shed 1 base and J shed 5 bases, with 12 bases lying between them. The CDR3 is 15 amino acids. The CDR3 sequence is CASSLYGQSNEKLFF. CDR3 nucleotide sequence: TGTGCCAGCAGCTTGTATGGACAGTCGAATGAAAAACTGTTTTTT.

This clone appeared once. The chain uses TRBV25-1 and TRBJ2-1; 7 bases match TRBD2. The CDR3 is made up of 13 amino acids. The J segment lost 5 bases and the V segment lost 2 bases, leaving 0 bases of the junction unmatched. The V gene's germline CDR1 is MGHDK and CDR2 SYGVNS. The CDR3, as DNA: TGTGCCAGCAGTGAACTAGCGGACAATGAGCAGTTCTTC. Translation gives CASSELADNEQFF.

This chain joins TRBV5-1 and TRBJ2-3; D is possibly TRBD2 (6 bases). The CDR3 runs 16 residues. In germline, CDR1 is SGHRS, CDR2 YFSETQ. With 4 bases removed from V and 2 bases from J, the gap between germline ends came to 17 bases. The CDR3 reads CASSRDRGTYTDTQYF. DNA for the CDR3: TGCGCCAGCAGCAGGGATCGGGGGACGTACACAGATACGCAGTATTTT.

The chain uses TRBV5-5 and TRBJ2-3; D unresolved. The CDR3 extends over 16 amino acids. Germline lookup yields CDR1 SGHKS and CDR2 YYEKEE (reference sequence). V gave up 3 bases and J gave up 3 bases, with 17 bases separating them. The CDR3 here is CASSSGARSGTDTQYF. The CDR3 region has the DNA TGTGCCAGCAGCTCCGGAGCCAGAAGTGGTACAGATACGCAGTATTTT. The full variable domain, its missing parts supplied by reference TRBV5-5 and TRBJ2-3, is DAGVTQSPTHLIKTRGQQVTLRCSPISGHKSVSWYQQVLGQGPQFIFQYYEKEERGRGNFPDRFSARQFPNYSSELNVNALLLGDSALYLCASSSGARSGTDTQYFGPGTRLTVL.

The J gene is TRBJ2-3, the V gene TRBV19; the D gene is possibly TRBD2 (6 bases). Germline CDR1 and CDR2: LNHDA and SQIVND (reference sequence). The CDR3 extends over 17 amino acids. Trimming left V 3 bases short and J 0 bases short, with 16 bases between. DNA of the CDR3: TGTGCCAGTAGTATCCGGGCGGGCGGGACTAGCACAGATACGCAGTATTTT. Amino acids: CASSIRAGGTSTDTQYF.

Turning to this clone: It is likely a read error, because the conserved phenylalanine at the end of the CDR3 is missing. The DNA is omitted, as the CDR3 cannot be located on it reliably, and the CDR3 follows TCRdb's listing. The chain is built from TRBV5-1 and TRBJ2-7; TRBD2, the table's D call, lacks a check against the DNA. Germline-derived CDR1 and CDR2 are SGHRS and YFSETQ. The CDR3 adds up to 11 amino acids, both ends counted. CDR3 amino acids: CAVIMRTPILN.

The V call is TRBV5-1, the J call TRBJ2-5, with TRBD2 as a possible D gene (7 bases). Germline CDR1 is SGHRS and CDR2 is YFSETQ. The V end lost 0 bases, the J end lost 5 bases, and 14 bases lay between the germline ends. The CDR3 extends over 15 amino acids. The CDR3 loop reads CASSLESRGGETQYF. CDR3 nucleotide sequence: TGCGCCAGCAGCTTGGAAAGCAGGGGAGGGGAGACCCAGTACTTC.

This chain connects TRBV30 to TRBJ1-5; 9 positions match TRBD1. Trimming cost V 2 bases and J 15 bases; bases outside gene matches: 8. From germline, CDR1 is GTSNPN and CDR2 SVGIG (reference sequence). The CDR3 extends over 12 amino acids. The CDR3 reads CAWSSTGGEGHF. The CDR3 coding sequence is TGTGCCTGGAGTTCTACAGGGGGCGAAGGGCATTTT.

The chain uses TRBV13 and TRBJ2-7; D possibly corresponds to TRBD2 (5 bases). The CDR3 covers 14 residues. V was shortened by 4 bases and J by 2 bases, with 12 bases between the two germline ends. In germline, CDR1 is PRHDT, CDR2 FYEKMQ (reference sequence). The CDR3 bases are TGTGCCAGCAGCTCCTTGCGGGCCACCTACGAGCAGTACTTC. This gives the protein CASSSLRATYEQYF.

The chain links TRBV25-1 to TRBJ1-2; D gene ambiguous. Trimming removed 0 bases from V and 6 bases from J, with 17 bases in between. The CDR3 runs 16 residues. Germline CDR1 MGHDK, CDR2 SYGVNS. CDR3 protein: CASSEYKVVGSNGYTF. The DNA of the CDR3 is TGTGCCAGCAGTGAATATAAAGTAGTGGGGAGCAATGGCTACACCTTC.

The DNA of the CDR3 is TGTGCCAGCGGACGGGACCAGGACTACTACAATGAGCAGTTCTTC. Protein: CASGRDQDYYNEQFF. The chain uses TRBV6-1 and TRBJ2-1, with D possibly matching TRBD2 (6 bases). The germline gives CDR1 MNHNS, CDR2 SASEGT. This CDR3 has 15 residues. Trimming left V 8 bases short and J 3 bases short, with 17 bases between.

The chain couples TRBV4-2 to TRBJ2-3, with D tentatively TRBD2 (6 bases). The CDR3 loop spans 12 amino acids. The germline V gene encodes CDR1 LGHNA and CDR2 YNFKEQ. V lost 4 bases, J lost 7 bases, and 9 bases lay in between. CDR3: CASSREANTQYF. CDR3 in DNA: TGTGCCAGCAGCCGGGAGGCTAATACGCAGTATTTT.